This TCR beta chain was sequenced in a study of blood T cell repertoires in COVID-19 (dated by TCRdb to between 2020 and 2021). Turning to the overall study: Collaborator samples came from the United States, Italy and Spain and covered acute and convalescent phases of COVID-19. The prospective study material was composed of cDNA or gDNA derived from T cells, B-cell-depleted T cells, or PBMCs. The dataset comprised deeply sampled blood TCRbeta repertoires from subjects exposed to, actively infected with, or recovered from COVID-19. A freely available public database, intended as a resource for researchers studying the immune response to SARS-CoV-2, is where the repertoires were released. The samples were drawn from the first 160 participants of the ongoing ImmuneRACE study and from some 1,300 subjects provided by 6 global collaborators. A de-identified subject ID, COVID-19 status, age in years and sex were almost always included in the sample metadata. Where HLA class I and class II types were available, the types were taken from metadata supplied by the sample provider, not from assay-based typing.

Turning to this clone: The clone's antigen remains unknown. There are no base qualities to consult, and no much larger clone falls within one base.

The immunoSEQ Assay, a bias-controlled multiplex PCR, was used to amplify TCRbeta CDR3 regions from genomic DNA. The source study handled its data this way. The number of nucleated cells in each sample was estimated from the amplification of reference gene primers within the assay. Sequence reads were collapsed and filtered to measure the absolute abundance of every unique TCRbeta CDR3 rearrangement. For each sample, productive Simpson clonality was calculated by taking the square root of Simpson's diversity index across productive rearrangements. This immuneACCESS table, as held by TCRdb, lists in-frame sequences with V and J called but not all clones. Of the missing ones, under half trace to an unresolved V gene in checked studies; the others have no known cause. The V and J calls and the clone size are those of that table, but D and trimming were determined from the DNA. Recorded for this sample are some 160,000 clones; 65% to 85% of them occurred a single time. The ten biggest clones cover roughly 14% of the sample.

The CDR3 contains 15 residues, cysteine and phenylalanine counted. Only the CDR3 DNA stays, 45 bases, in frame from base 1. For this chain, trimming is 2 bases at the V end and 2 bases at the J end, and the number of junction bases without a gene match is 1. Reading the germline V gene (reference sequence) gives CDR1 MNHEY and CDR2 SMNVEV. Overall study outcomes, separate from this receptor: How much clinical and demographic metadata was included differed by source and by participant, and the metadata was provided uncurated.

Each collaborating institution followed its own protocols to collect whole blood in K2EDTA tubes. For TCRbeta analysis, collaborator samples were shipped as frozen whole blood, as isolated PBMCs, or as DNA extracted from either sample type. The origin of this receptor is a woman older than 75 with acute or convalescent COVID-19. Material for sequencing was peripheral blood. This sequence uses TRBV27 and TRBJ2-1; 9 middle bases align to TRBD2. The DNA is TGTGCCAGCAGTTTAGCGGGAGGGCCCTACAATGAGCAGTTCTTC. This sequence encodes CASSLAGGPYNEQFF.